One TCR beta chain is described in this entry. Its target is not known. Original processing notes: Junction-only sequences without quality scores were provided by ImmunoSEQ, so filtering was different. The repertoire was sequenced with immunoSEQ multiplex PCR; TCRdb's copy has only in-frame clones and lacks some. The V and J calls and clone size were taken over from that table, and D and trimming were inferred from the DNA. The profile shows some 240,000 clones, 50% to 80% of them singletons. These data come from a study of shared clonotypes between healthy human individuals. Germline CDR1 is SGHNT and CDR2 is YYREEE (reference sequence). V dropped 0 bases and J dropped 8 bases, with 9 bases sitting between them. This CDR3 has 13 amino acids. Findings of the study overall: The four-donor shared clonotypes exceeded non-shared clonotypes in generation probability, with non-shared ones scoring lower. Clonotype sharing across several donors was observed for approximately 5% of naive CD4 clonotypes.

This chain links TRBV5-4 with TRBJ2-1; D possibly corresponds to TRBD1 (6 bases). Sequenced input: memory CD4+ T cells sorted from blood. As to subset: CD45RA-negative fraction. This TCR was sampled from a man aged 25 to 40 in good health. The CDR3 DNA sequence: TGTGCCAGCAGCTTGGGACAGGCGGATGAGCAGTTCTTC. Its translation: CASSLGQADEQFF.